Presented here are 32 T cell receptor beta chains from one specimen sequenced in a study of blood T cell repertoires in COVID-19. Sequencing used immunoSEQ multiplex PCR; TCRdb keeps in-frame clones, though not all of them. The sample includes approximately 260,000 clones, around nine tenths of them seen just once. Sequencing was performed on peripheral blood. The origin of the receptors is a woman in her seventies with COVID-19, enrolled during active disease.

A single count supports this clone. This sequence joins TRBV6-1 and TRBJ2-1, with 7 bases matching TRBD1. In germline, CDR1 is MNHNS, CDR2 SASEGT. The V segment lost 2 bases and the J segment 1 base; nucleotides outside the gene matches: 2. CDR3 length equals 15 residues. CDR3 sequence reads: CASSEPRGSYNEQFF. CDR3 sequence (DNA): TGTGCCAGCAGTGAACCCAGGGGGTCCTACAATGAGCAGTTCTTC.

This clone was recorded once. The chain links TRBV5-1 to TRBJ2-7; 8 positions agree with TRBD2. V was pared by 0 bases and J by 7 bases, with 12 bases of the junction left unmatched. The CDR3 is 16 residues long. Germline values: CDR1 SGHRS, CDR2 YFSETQ. CDR3: CASSLAPTSAQREQYF. The CDR3 region has the DNA TGCGCCAGCAGCTTGGCTCCGACTAGCGCCCAGCGGGAGCAGTACTTC.

Worth noting for this clone: Other DNA sequences of this sample code for an identical CDR3. This chain links TRBV28 with TRBJ2-7; TRBD1 matches at 9 bases. Trimming removed 6 bases from V and 2 bases from J; junction bases left unmatched: 5. This CDR3 is 14 amino acids long. Germline assignment: CDR1 MDHEN and CDR2 SYDVKM. CDR3 DNA sequence: TGTGCCAGCAGAAGGGGACAGGGAGCCTACGAGCAGTACTTC. Translation gives CASRRGQGAYEQYF.

The chain links TRBV6-2 or TRBV6-3 to TRBJ2-3, with 11 bases that match TRBD2. The V and J ends lost 4 bases and 1 base, in that order; junction bases with no gene match: 4. Germline V gives CDR1 MNHEY, CDR2 SVGEGT. The CDR3 is made up of 16 amino acids. For the CDR3, the DNA is TGTGCCAGCAGTTCGGGACTAGCGGTCGGCACAGATACGCAGTATTTT. It is translated as CASSSGLAVGTDTQYF.

In its sample, this clone was seen a few times. The chain combines TRBV19 with TRBJ1-5; D is possibly TRBD1 (5 bases). Trimming shortened V by 6 bases and J by 1 base, and 25 bases separated the two germline ends. The CDR3 consists of 19 residues. Germline V gives CDR1 LNHDA, CDR2 SQIVND (reference sequence). CDR3 nucleotide sequence: TGTGCCAGTAGCCTAACCTTTTACAGGACCCGGACAAGCAATCAGCCCCAGCATTTT. It codes for CASSLTFYRTRTSNQPQHF.

This chain connects TRBV28 to TRBJ1-1; D gene unclear. The V gene lost 3 bases and the J gene lost 2 bases, with 10 bases spanning the gap. CDR1 MDHEN and CDR2 SYDVKM come from the germline V gene. This CDR3 has 14 residues. DNA of the CDR3: TGTGCCAGCAGTTTGGGTAGCATAAACACTGAAGCTTTCTTT. Its protein is CASSLGSINTEAFF.

The chain is built from TRBV3-1 (or the pseudogene TRBV3-2) and TRBJ2-7; a possible D gene is TRBD2 (5 bases). The germline CDR1 and CDR2 sequences are LGHDT and YNNKEL (reference sequence). V was cut by 0 bases and J by 7 bases, with 16 bases left in between. The CDR3 covers 15 residues. The CDR3 DNA reads TGTGCCAGCAGCCAAGACCCCCTAGCTTCGGTAGAGCAGTACTTC. Amino acid sequence: CASSQDPLASVEQYF.

The chain joins TRBV12-5 to TRBJ1-5, with TRBD1 identical over 7 bases. The V gene's germline CDR1 is LGHNT and CDR2 FRNRAP. There are 14 residues in the CDR3. V was clipped by 6 bases and J by 6 bases; unmatched bases: 8. The CDR3 region has the DNA TGTGCTAGTGGAAGACAGGGACACGGTCAGCCCCAGCATTTT. Translated, it gives CASGRQGHGQPQHF.

The chain has TRBV5-1 and TRBJ1-6; 9 nucleotides line up with TRBD1. Trimming took 4 bases from V and 8 from J; bases not matched to a gene: 7. CDR1 is SGHRS and CDR2 is YFSETQ in the germline V gene. This CDR3 has 15 amino acids. The CDR3 protein is CASSVRTGDHSPLHF. The CDR3 nucleotides read TGCGCCAGCAGCGTACGGACAGGGGACCATTCACCCCTCCACTTT.

Comments on this clone: Other DNA sequences within the sample encode an identical CDR3. V is TRBV6-6 and J is TRBJ1-1; D might be TRBD1 (5 bases). The germline V gene has CDR1 MNHNY and CDR2 SVGAGI (reference sequence). The CDR3 loop spans 14 amino acids. The V end lost 2 bases, the J end lost 1 base, and 8 bases lay between the germline ends. The CDR3 region has the DNA TGTGCCAGCAGTTACCGGGGGGGGAACACTGAAGCTTTCTTT. Translation gives CASSYRGGNTEAFF.

The chain employs TRBV28 and TRBJ2-7; possible D gene TRBD2, 7 bases. With 8 bases removed from V and 3 bases from J, the gap between germline ends came to 26 bases. CDR1 is MDHEN and CDR2 is SYDVKM in the germline V gene. The CDR3 extends over 17 amino acids. This chain's CDR3 is CASLGGGLQLTIYEQYF. CDR3 nucleotides: TGTGCCAGCTTAGGGGGGGGACTCCAACTCACTATCTACGAGCAGTACTTC.

J is TRBJ1-2 and V is TRBV4-1; no clear D. Germline loops: CDR1 MGHRA, CDR2 YSYEKL. The V and J ends lost 0 bases and 4 bases respectively, with 12 bases between them. The CDR3 runs 15 residues. The CDR3 spells CASSQDITALYGYTF. In DNA form, the CDR3 reads TGCGCCAGCAGCCAAGATATTACAGCCCTCTATGGCTACACCTTC.

This CDR3 is CASSVGLADQETQYF. In DNA, the CDR3 is TGTGCCAGCAGCGTAGGACTAGCGGACCAAGAGACCCAGTACTTC. The chain carries TRBV9 and TRBJ2-5; 9 nucleotides align to TRBD2. The V gene end was trimmed by 0 bases and the J gene end by 0 bases; junction bases not matched to a gene: 0. Germline CDR1 is SGDLS and CDR2 is YYNGEE. The CDR3 is 15 residues long.

This chain uses TRBV15 with TRBJ1-1; a weak D match, TRBD1 (5 bases). The V and J ends lost 2 bases and 1 base respectively, with 11 bases between them. Germline lookup yields CDR1 LNHNV and CDR2 YYDKDF (reference sequence). The CDR3 loop spans 15 amino acids. The CDR3 nucleotides read TGTGCCACCAGCAGAACTCGACAGACGAACACTGAAGCTTTCTTT. It codes for CATSRTRQTNTEAFF.

The V gene is TRBV2, the J gene TRBJ2-6; no clear D. CDR1 and CDR2 (germline): SNHLY, FYNNEI. V was pared by 5 bases and J by 0 bases, with 5 bases between. The CDR3 is 14 residues long. The DNA of the CDR3 is TGTGCCAGCAGTTCGTTCTCTGGGGCCAACGTCCTGACTTTC. As protein: CASSSFSGANVLTF.

This clone was recorded a few times. The rearrangement links TRBV18 to TRBJ2-1, with 11 bases aligning to TRBD2. The ends lost 6 bases at V and 5 bases at J; junction bases unmatched: 6. The CDR3 is made up of 15 amino acids. Looked up from germline, CDR1 is KGHSH and CDR2 is LQKENI. The DNA of the CDR3 is TGTGCCAGCTCCCCGGGACTAGCGGCTAACAATGAGCAGTTCTTC. Translated: CASSPGLAANNEQFF.

This rearrangement joins TRBV19 to TRBJ2-5; TRBD2 matches 8 bases. CDR1 and CDR2 (germline): LNHDA, SQIVND (reference sequence). V gave up 6 bases and J gave up 5 bases; unmatched junction bases: 11. The CDR3 contains 15 residues. The CDR3 reads CASRITGRAVETQYF. In DNA, the CDR3 is TGTGCCAGTAGAATAACCGGGAGGGCGGTCGAGACCCAGTACTTC.

The CDR3 reads CATSKGQLLNSPLHF. The CDR3 region has the DNA TGTGCCACCAGCAAAGGACAGCTCCTTAATTCACCCCTCCACTTT. The chain links TRBV15 to TRBJ1-6; D is possibly TRBD1 (6 bases). This CDR3 contains 15 residues. V lost 4 bases, J lost 6 bases, and 13 bases lay in between. Per germline, CDR1 LNHNV and CDR2 YYDKDF (reference sequence).

The chain has TRBV27 and TRBJ1-2, with unresolved D. Trimming took off 4 bases at V and 4 bases at J, with 10 bases between the two ends. Looked up from germline, CDR1 is MNHEY and CDR2 is SMNVEV (reference sequence). The CDR3 is made up of 13 amino acids. CDR3 sequence (DNA): TGTGCCAGCAGTTCCAGGATACTCTATGGCTACACCTTC. As protein: CASSSRILYGYTF.

This rearrangement joins TRBV20-1 to TRBJ2-5; D remains unclear. V lost 3 bases, J lost 3 bases, and 5 bases lay in between. CDR1 is DFQATT, CDR2 SNEGSKA, per germline (reference sequence). The CDR3 loop spans 11 amino acids. CDR3 protein: CSASNKETQYF. CDR3 bases: TGCAGTGCTAGCAACAAAGAGACCCAGTACTTC.

This clone has more than one count but fewer than ten. The gene calls are TRBV6-1 and TRBJ2-3, with 9 bases that match TRBD1. Per germline, CDR1 MNHNS and CDR2 SASEGT. V dropped 0 bases and J dropped 3; count of bases not matched to a gene: 7. CDR3 length equals 17 residues. CDR3 sequence reads: CASSEALGGQGTDTQYF. In nucleotides, the CDR3 is TGTGCCAGCAGTGAAGCCTTAGGGGGACAGGGAACAGATACGCAGTATTTT.

This chain joins TRBV6-5 and TRBJ1-6; perhaps TRBD1 as D (5 bases). Trimming took 4 bases from V and 7 from J, leaving 14 bases between them. The germline CDR1 and CDR2 sequences are MNHEY and SVGAGI. The CDR3 is 15 amino acids. The CDR3 is CASSSTGLMNSPLHF. DNA for the CDR3: TGTGCCAGCAGTTCAACGGGACTGATGAATTCACCCCTCCACTTT.

This rearrangement joins TRBV6-6 to TRBJ2-7, with D perhaps matching TRBD2 (5 bases). Germline loops: CDR1 MNHNY, CDR2 SVGAGI (reference sequence). The CDR3 is made up of 16 amino acids. Between the trimmed V and J ends, which lost 1 base and 4 bases, there was a span of 17 bases. DNA of the CDR3: TGTGCCAGCAGTTACTTCGAGGCGAGCGGTCATTACGAGCAGTACTTC. Amino acid sequence: CASSYFEASGHYEQYF.

The chain recombines TRBV5-1 with TRBJ2-7; TRBD2 aligns across 9 bases. Germline V CDR1 and CDR2: SGHRS, YFSETQ. This CDR3 contains 15 residues. Losses at the gene ends were 5 bases for V and 7 bases for J; bases not matched to a gene: 13. CDR3 DNA: TGCGCCAGCAGAATAGGGATAGCGGGAGTAGGGGAGCAGTACTTC. The encoded protein is CASRIGIAGVGEQYF.

V usage is TRBV5-1 and J usage is TRBJ1-1, with D perhaps matching TRBD1 (5 bases). Germline V gives CDR1 SGHRS, CDR2 YFSETQ. The CDR3 consists of 14 residues. Deletions cut 6 bases from V and 5 bases from J, with 17 bases between. CDR3 region: CASTFPPGGTEAFF. The CDR3 nucleotides are TGCGCCAGCACCTTCCCCCCCGGGGGGACTGAAGCTTTCTTT.

The CDR3 DNA reads TGTGCCAGCAGCTGGGACAGGGGGCGAGCTGGAAACACCATATATTTT. Its protein is CASSWDRGRAGNTIYF. V and J are TRBV5-4 and TRBJ1-3; the match to TRBD1 covers 12 bases. The V segment lost 3 bases and the J segment 2 bases; nucleotides outside the gene matches: 3. The CDR3 length is 16 residues. Germline CDR1 and CDR2: SGHNT and YYREEE (reference sequence). Complete variable domain (other parts from reference TRBV5-4 and TRBJ1-3): ETGVTQSPTHLIKTRGQQVTLRCSSQSGHNTVSWYQQALGQGPQFIFQYYREEENGRGNFPPRFSGLQFPNYSSELNVNALELDDSALYLCASSWDRGRAGNTIYFGEGSWLTVV.

This clone was recorded only once. One junction end does not reproduce the germline sequence, and a read error may be involved. V is TRBV27 and J is TRBJ2-7, with TRBD1 matching over 9 bases. The CDR3 loop spans 14 amino acids. CDR1 MNHEY and CDR2 SMNVEV come from the germline V gene (reference sequence). CDR3 sequence (DNA): TGTGCCAGTAGTTCCGGGACAGGGAGTCGCGAGCAGTACTTC. It is translated as CASSSGTGSREQYF.

The J gene is TRBJ2-3, the V gene TRBV4-3; D is perhaps TRBD2 (5 bases). Per germline, CDR1 LGHNA and CDR2 YSLEER. The CDR3 contains 15 residues. Trimming pared 0 bases from V and 6 bases from J, leaving 13 bases between. Here the CDR3 reads CASSQDRGYRDTQYF. In DNA, the CDR3 is TGCGCCAGCAGCCAAGATAGAGGGTACCGGGATACGCAGTATTTT.

The chain uses TRBV4-3 and TRBJ1-2; 7 bases agree with TRBD1. The CDR3 contains 18 residues. Unmatched junction bases numbered 15, after V lost 0 bases and J lost 5 bases. The V gene's germline CDR1 is LGHNA and CDR2 YSLEER. The CDR3 region has the DNA TGCGCCAGCAGCCAAGATCGACGCACTACAGGGGCTCTTTATGGCTACACCTTC. Amino acids: CASSQDRRTTGALYGYTF.

CDR3 residues: CASSVEDRYTEAFF. CDR3 DNA sequence: TGTGCCAGCAGCGTAGAGGACAGATACACTGAAGCTTTCTTT. V and J are TRBV9 and TRBJ1-1; TRBD1 is a possible D gene (6 bases). CDR3 length equals 14 residues. V lost 0 bases and J lost 3, with 9 bases in between. Germline CDR1 reads SGDLS; CDR2 reads YYNGEE.

V usage is TRBV19 and J usage is TRBJ2-3; 9 nucleotides line up with TRBD1. With 5 bases clipped from V and 6 bases from J, the junction kept 6 bases outside the gene matches. The CDR3 loop spans 14 amino acids. Germline-derived CDR1 and CDR2 are LNHDA and SQIVND (reference sequence). CDR3 DNA: TGTGCCAGTAGTCCGCCGGGACAGGGCGATACGCAGTATTTT. Protein product: CASSPPGQGDTQYF.

The chain couples TRBV5-1 to TRBJ1-4; no definite D call. The CDR3 extends over 14 amino acids. Deletions cut 0 bases from V and 7 bases from J, with 10 bases between. CDR1 SGHRS and CDR2 YFSETQ come from the germline V gene. The CDR3, as DNA: TGCGCCAGCAGCTTGGGTGGGAGTAGTGAAAAACTGTTTTTT. It yields the protein CASSLGGSSEKLFF.